This T cell receptor beta chain originates from a study of cytomegalovirus exposure and HLA in healthy donors. Study-level background: Within an early data release were roughly 83 million unique TCRs drawn from HLA-typed donors. Notes on the study in general: Whilst most TCR sequences proved rare, a subset of public TCRs occurred across many donors. Analysis performed later found more than 15,000 TCR beta sequences associated with HLA alleles at 0.05 false discovery rate.

The PCR employed 60 Vbeta primers together with 13 Jbeta primers. This table comes from immunoSEQ multiplex PCR, and its TCRdb copy is limited to in-frame clones, with some not included. The table has approximately 200,000 clones, about 83% seen once. Worth noting for this clone: The antigen is undetermined.

V lost 5 bases to trimming and J lost 6 bases; unmatched junction nucleotides: 12. The length of the CDR3 is 15 residues. CDR1 and CDR2 (germline): SNHLY, FYNNEI. Material: PBMCs. This sequence originates from a human donor in good health. This chain joins TRBV2 and TRBJ1-2; 7 bases are a match to TRBD1. CDR3 coding DNA: TGTGCCAGCAGTAAAAATGACAGGGTTTCAGATGGCTACACCTTC. Amino acid sequence: CASSKNDRVSDGYTF.